This T cell receptor beta chain originates from a study of STAT3 mutations in large granular lymphocyte leukemia. Study-level information: Roughly half of the longitudinally sequenced T-LGLL patients carried detectable canonical activating STAT3 mutations.

Regarding the study as a whole: Every T-cell large granular lymphocyte leukemia patient had at least one immunodominant TCR beta clonotype.

TCRbeta libraries averaged roughly 40,000 productive templates per sample. Sequencing used immunoSEQ multiplex PCR; TCRdb keeps in-frame clones, though not all of them. The sample records 4,500 to 6,000 clones, around 94% being singletons. This clone was observed once. Its antigen is undetermined. Germline V gene data show CDR1 as SEHNR and CDR2 as FQNEAQ (reference sequence). Trimming removed 5 bases from V and 7 bases from J, with 14 bases in between. The CDR3 is 14 amino acids. This chain links TRBV7-9 with TRBJ1-4; D possibly corresponds to TRBD1 (5 bases). This TCR derives from a man aged 55 to 70 with T-cell large granular lymphocyte leukemia. Some clones in this sample may be carry-over from other donors' samples. The material sequenced was peripheral blood mononuclear cells. The CDR3 DNA is TGTGCCAGCAGCAGGGGCACCGGTGGTGAAAAACTGTTTTTT. Residues: CASSRGTGGEKLFF.